The present T cell receptor (beta chain) was sequenced within a study of T cell changes during pregnancy in multiple sclerosis. The table came from immunoSEQ multiplex PCR; TCRdb's copy has only in-frame clones and leaves some out. This repertoire shows some 87,000 clones, more than 90% found once; its top ten account for approximately 1%. This CDR3 has 15 amino acids. V was shortened by 4 bases and J by 2 bases, with 15 bases between the two germline ends. Germline assignment: CDR1 SEHNR and CDR2 FQNEAQ (reference sequence). This clone has just one count. The TCR originated in a female donor with multiple sclerosis, enrolled in a pregnancy study. This sequence joins TRBV7-9 and TRBJ2-7; perhaps TRBD1 as D (5 bases). The specimen was peripheral blood, collected in the second trimester of pregnancy. CDR3 in amino acids: CASSSIDTGAYEQYF. As DNA, the CDR3 is TGTGCCAGCAGCTCTATCGATACAGGAGCCTACGAGCAGTACTTC.